The 32 T cell receptor beta chains listed next were all sequenced from one sample in a study of cytomegalovirus exposure and HLA in healthy donors. Primers for the PCR totalled 60 Vbeta and 13 Jbeta. Some clones are missing from TCRdb's copy, which holds only in-frame ones; the method was immunoSEQ multiplex PCR. The table has roughly 240,000 clones, roughly 80% seen once. Sequencing input: PBMCs. Source of these receptors: a woman between 40 and 55 years old in good health and CMV-seropositive.

This CDR3 is CASTSGFYGYTF. CDR3 sequence (DNA): TGTGCCTCCACTTCAGGGTTCTATGGCTACACCTTC. This rearrangement joins TRBV30 to TRBJ1-2; a weak D match, TRBD1 (5 bases). Germline CDR1 is GTSNPN and CDR2 is SVGIG (reference sequence). This CDR3 is built from 12 residues. V was shortened by 7 bases and J by 4 bases, with 13 bases between the two germline ends.

V usage is TRBV21-1 and J usage is TRBJ1-5. TRBV21-1 is annotated as a pseudogene. This CDR3 region has 17 residues. CDR3 amino acids: CASSKVWGGARHQPQHF. The CDR3 coding sequence is TGTGCCAGCAGCAAAGTGTGGGGCGGGGCGCGGCATCAGCCCCAGCATTTT.

The CDR3 DNA reads as TGTGCCAGCAGTGATCATACGTACTGGGAGCAGTACTTC. This encodes CASSDHTYWEQYF. The chain recombines TRBV6-5 with TRBJ2-7, with D unresolved. V was clipped by 5 bases and J by 7 bases, with 15 bases between them. This CDR3 region has 13 residues. CDR1 is MNHEY, CDR2 SVGAGI, per germline.

V usage is TRBV9 and J usage is TRBJ1-5; D ambiguous. The CDR3 spans 14 residues. From germline, CDR1 is SGDLS and CDR2 YYNGEE. Trimming stripped 4 bases from V and 0 bases from J, with 8 bases between. The CDR3 nucleotides are TGTGCCAGCAGCCCAGGATTTAGCAATCAGCCCCAGCATTTT. Translating gives CASSPGFSNQPQHF. Combining the CDR3 with reference TRBV9 and TRBJ1-5 gives the whole variable domain DSGVTQTPKHLITATGQRVTLRCSPRSGDLSVYWYQQSLDQGLQFLIQYYNGEERAKGNILERFSAQQFPDLHSELNLSSLELGDSALYFCASSPGFSNQPQHFGDGTRLSIL.

The chain carries TRBV7-2 and TRBJ2-7; D gene unclear. This CDR3 is 12 amino acids long. Trimming took off 3 bases at V and 4 bases at J, with 7 bases between the two ends. The germline CDR1 and CDR2 sequences are SGHTA and FQGNSA. The DNA of the CDR3 is TGTGCCAGCAGCTTCGGTCCTTACGAGCAGTACTTC. Its protein is CASSFGPYEQYF.

V is TRBV5-6 and J is TRBJ2-7; 9 bases are shared with TRBD2. V dropped 4 bases and J dropped 1; count of bases not matched to a gene: 6. Germline V gives CDR1 SGHDT, CDR2 YYEEEE. This CDR3 is 15 amino acids long. CDR3 region: CASSRSGGSSYEQYF. The CDR3 bases are TGTGCCAGCAGCCGGAGCGGGGGGTCTTCCTACGAGCAGTACTTC.

This chain uses TRBV13 with TRBJ1-4; possible D gene TRBD1, 5 bases. Trimming left V 0 bases short and J 11 bases short, with 10 bases between. The CDR3 has 13 amino acids. Germline V lookup: CDR1 PRHDT, CDR2 FYEKMQ (reference sequence). In DNA form, the CDR3 reads TGTGCCAGCAGCTTAGGCCCGGGACTCAAACTGTTTTTT. Protein sequence: CASSLGPGLKLFF.

The CDR3 DNA reads as TGTGCCAGCAGTGAAGCGGTCGCGGGCTACGAGCAGTACTTC. Its translation is CASSEAVAGYEQYF. The genes are TRBV6-1 and TRBJ2-7; TRBD2 is a possible D gene (5 bases). V lost 0 bases to trimming and J lost 3 bases, with 9 bases between them. The CDR3 covers 14 residues. Germline loops: CDR1 MNHNS, CDR2 SASEGT.

The chain joins TRBV6-5 to TRBJ1-2; D unclear. V shed 8 bases and J shed 6 bases, with 10 bases lying between them. CDR1 is MNHEY and CDR2 is SVGAGI in the germline V gene. This CDR3 has 11 amino acids. The DNA of the CDR3 is TGTGCCAGCCTAGCCCCGGATGGCTACACCTTC. Translating gives CASLAPDGYTF.

The chain is built from TRBV9 and TRBJ1-6; D may be TRBD1 (6 bases). Germline V CDR1 and CDR2: SGDLS, YYNGEE. The CDR3 runs 13 residues. V lost 3 bases and J 13 bases, leaving 14 bases between the germline ends. The CDR3 is CASSEQGQVPLHF. In nucleotides, the CDR3 is TGTGCCAGCAGCGAACAGGGTCAGGTCCCCCTCCACTTT.

This chain joins TRBV19 and TRBJ1-5; D may be TRBD1 (6 bases). V gave up 6 bases and J gave up 1 base, with 10 bases separating them. Germline-derived CDR1 and CDR2 are LNHDA and SQIVND (reference sequence). The CDR3 loop spans 14 amino acids. The CDR3 region has the DNA TGTGCCAGTAGCCAGGGGTACAGCAATCAGCCCCAGCATTTT. Translated, it gives CASSQGYSNQPQHF.

This chain connects TRBV6-4 to TRBJ1-6; 8 bases line up with TRBD1. J gave up 1 base and V 6 bases, and 17 bases lay outside the gene matches. The CDR3 sequence is 20 residues long. Per the germline V gene, CDR1 is MRHNA and CDR2 is SNTAGT. The chain's CDR3 is CASSDALSETGASYNSPLHF. The CDR3 DNA follows: TGTGCCAGCAGCGACGCTCTTAGTGAGACAGGGGCGTCCTATAATTCACCCCTCCACTTT.

This chain links TRBV15 with TRBJ2-3; TRBD1 matches at 7 bases. The CDR3 loop spans 17 amino acids. Looked up from germline, CDR1 is LNHNV and CDR2 is YYDKDF (reference sequence). V lost 2 bases to trimming and J lost 3 bases; unmatched junction nucleotides: 11. Here the CDR3 reads CATSRPRYRGSTDTQYF. The CDR3 DNA reads as TGTGCCACCAGCAGACCTCGGTACAGGGGATCTACAGATACGCAGTATTTT.

The V call is TRBV6-5, the J call TRBJ1-1; TRBD1 is a possible D gene (5 bases). The ends were cut back, 7 bases at V and 2 bases at J, with 14 bases in the middle. CDR1 is MNHEY and CDR2 is SVGAGI in the germline V gene. There are 14 residues in the CDR3. CDR3 region: CASTRAGYNTEAFF. The DNA for the CDR3 is TGTGCCAGCACCAGGGCAGGGTATAACACTGAAGCTTTCTTT.

This clone is a singleton in its sample. This rearrangement joins TRBV11-2 to TRBJ2-3; possibly TRBD1 for D (6 bases). Per the germline V gene, CDR1 is SGHAT and CDR2 is FQNNGV. Trimming took off 2 bases at V and 7 bases at J, with 16 bases between the two ends. CDR3 size: 15 residues. DNA of the CDR3: TGTGCCAGCAGCTTAAGGGGGAATGGCGCACATACGCAGTATTTT. Translation: CASSLRGNGAHTQYF.

The chain carries TRBV19 and TRBJ1-2; TRBD1 matches at 9 bases. This CDR3 contains 15 residues. Looked up from germline, CDR1 is LNHDA and CDR2 is SQIVND (reference sequence). The ends lost 4 bases at V and 8 bases at J; junction bases unmatched: 11. This CDR3 reads CASSKRTGTGSGYTF. The CDR3 bases are TGTGCCAGTAGTAAAAGAACCGGGACAGGGAGCGGCTACACCTTC.

The rearrangement links TRBV25-1 to TRBJ1-2, with TRBD1 identical over 9 bases. The germline V gene encodes CDR1 MGHDK and CDR2 SYGVNS. Trimming took 8 bases from V and 8 from J; bases not matched to a gene: 6. The CDR3 contains 12 residues. In DNA form, the CDR3 reads TGTGCCAGCGTCGGGACAGGGAGGGGCTACACCTTC. This gives the protein CASVGTGRGYTF.

This chain connects TRBV7-2 to TRBJ1-1; D uncertain. The length of the CDR3 is 13 residues. Trimming took off 8 bases at V and 1 base at J, with 11 bases between the two ends. Germline assignment: CDR1 SGHTA and CDR2 FQGNSA. The CDR3 protein is CASGVTENTEAFF. The CDR3 nucleotides read TGTGCCAGCGGCGTTACAGAGAACACTGAAGCTTTCTTT.

This rearrangement joins TRBV5-6 to TRBJ2-7, with TRBD2 identical over 7 bases. V dropped 0 bases and J dropped 4; count of bases not matched to a gene: 10. CDR1 and CDR2 from the germline V gene are SGHDT and YYEEEE. CDR3 length: 16 amino acids. The DNA for the CDR3 is TGTGCCAGCAGCTTGGGCCAAGCGGGGCGATTATACGAGCAGTACTTC. Translated, it gives CASSLGQAGRLYEQYF.

The V call is TRBV7-2, the J call TRBJ2-1, with 9 bases lining up with TRBD2. V lost 1 base to trimming and J lost 7 bases; unmatched junction nucleotides: 5. This CDR3 contains 15 residues. The germline V gene encodes CDR1 SGHTA and CDR2 FQGNSA. The DNA of the CDR3 is TGTGCCAGCAGCTTAGAGTTGCTAGCGGGGAATGAGCAGTTCTTC. Translated, it gives CASSLELLAGNEQFF.

The V gene is TRBV29-1, the J gene TRBJ1-4; 8 positions match TRBD1. The V and J ends lost 2 bases and 13 bases, in that order; junction bases with no gene match: 6. Germline CDR1 is SQVTM and CDR2 is ANQGSEA. The CDR3 consists of 12 residues. CDR3 residues: CSVELSRGRLFF. CDR3 DNA: TGCAGCGTTGAATTATCCAGGGGGCGACTGTTTTTT.

This clone showed up just a few times. The chain links TRBV4-1 to TRBJ2-6; possibly TRBD1 for D (6 bases). Germline CDR1 MGHRA, CDR2 YSYEKL. CDR3 length: 16 residues. The V gene lost 5 bases and the J gene lost 5 bases, with 16 bases spanning the gap. DNA for the CDR3: TGCGCCAGCAGCTCGACCGGGACACGGCGGGCCAACGTCCTGACTTTC. Protein sequence: CASSSTGTRRANVLTF.

The chain couples TRBV6-5 to TRBJ1-2; D possibly corresponds to TRBD1 (5 bases). The CDR3 is 14 amino acids. Trimming cost V 6 bases and J 6 bases, with 17 bases left between them. The germline V gene has CDR1 MNHEY and CDR2 SVGAGI. This CDR3 is CASRPDTEVDGYTF. The CDR3 bases are TGTGCCAGCAGGCCGGACACTGAAGTTGATGGCTACACCTTC.

This chain connects TRBV6-5 to TRBJ1-1; possibly TRBD1 for D (6 bases). The CDR3 is 14 amino acids. The germline V gene encodes CDR1 MNHEY and CDR2 SVGAGI. Trimming pared 6 bases from V and 2 bases from J, leaving 13 bases between. In nucleotides, the CDR3 is TGTGCCAGCAGCTCAGGGGTGAGAAACACTGAAGCTTTCTTT. It translates to CASSSGVRNTEAFF.

The rearrangement joins TRBV6-5 to TRBJ1-1; TRBD1 agrees at 9 bases. The CDR3 is made up of 13 amino acids. V shed 6 bases and J 5 bases; nucleotides not matched to a gene: 4. Germline values: CDR1 MNHEY, CDR2 SVGAGI. This CDR3 is CASRGQGRTEAFF. The DNA for the CDR3 is TGTGCCAGCAGGGGACAGGGAAGGACTGAAGCTTTCTTT.

The V and J genes are TRBV5-1 and TRBJ2-7; tentatively, D is TRBD2 (6 bases). The germline V and J ends were trimmed by 4 bases and 2 bases, with 16 bases remaining between them. Germline loops: CDR1 SGHRS, CDR2 YFSETQ. The CDR3 is 15 residues long. The CDR3 DNA reads as TGCGCCAGCAGCCTCAGCTGGGAGGACGCCTACGAGCAGTACTTC. Protein sequence: CASSLSWEDAYEQYF.

The V gene is TRBV28, the J gene TRBJ1-6; possibly TRBD1 for D (6 bases). Germline CDR1 reads MDHEN; CDR2 reads SYDVKM. V lost 1 base, J lost 7 bases, and 11 bases lay in between. The CDR3 loop spans 15 amino acids. The CDR3 nucleotides read TGTGCCAGCAGTTTATCTGACAGGTCAAATTCACCCCTCCACTTT. Residues: CASSLSDRSNSPLHF.

The chain employs TRBV11-3 and TRBJ2-7, with D tentatively TRBD1 (6 bases). The germline V and J ends were trimmed by 10 bases and 6 bases, with 22 bases remaining between them. The CDR3 is made up of 14 amino acids. The V gene's germline CDR1 is SGHNT and CDR2 YENEEA. The CDR3 coding sequence is TGTGCCAACAGTGCCCCAAACAGGGCGGGCGAGCAGTACTTC. This translates into CANSAPNRAGEQYF.

The chain carries TRBV10-2 and TRBJ1-1; the match to TRBD1 covers 8 bases. V lost 0 bases and J lost 11; bases outside the gene matches: 8. In germline, CDR1 is WSHSY, CDR2 SAAADI. The CDR3 spans 14 residues. The CDR3 protein is CASSESITRGLAFF. CDR3 DNA: TGCGCCAGCAGTGAGTCGATCACCAGGGGGCTCGCTTTCTTT.

The V gene is TRBV15, the J gene TRBJ2-6; a possible D gene is TRBD2 (7 bases). The length of the CDR3 is 15 residues. Germline V gene data show CDR1 as LNHNV and CDR2 as YYDKDF (reference sequence). The ends were cut back, 6 bases at V and 4 bases at J, with 13 bases in the middle. Here the CDR3 DNA reads TGTGCCACCAGACGCGGGGGCGCCGGGGCCAACGTCCTGACTTTC. It is translated as CATRRGGAGANVLTF.

The count of this clone is one. The V call is TRBV9, the J call TRBJ2-1; 7 bases match TRBD1. Trimming at V came to 0 bases and at J to 7 bases, leaving 1 base not matched to a gene. Germline values: CDR1 SGDLS, CDR2 YYNGEE. The CDR3 has 13 residues. The CDR3 sequence is CASSVGRGNEQFF. In DNA, the CDR3 is TGTGCCAGCAGCGTAGGCAGGGGGAATGAGCAGTTCTTC.

The chain carries TRBV11-3 and TRBJ2-7, with D maybe TRBD1 (5 bases). CDR1 SGHNT and CDR2 YENEEA come from the germline V gene. This CDR3 comprises 12 residues. V was trimmed by 5 bases and J by 6 bases, leaving 11 bases between them. The CDR3 bases are TGTGCCAGCAGCGGGGCCCAAAGCGAGCAGTACTTC. As protein: CASSGAQSEQYF.